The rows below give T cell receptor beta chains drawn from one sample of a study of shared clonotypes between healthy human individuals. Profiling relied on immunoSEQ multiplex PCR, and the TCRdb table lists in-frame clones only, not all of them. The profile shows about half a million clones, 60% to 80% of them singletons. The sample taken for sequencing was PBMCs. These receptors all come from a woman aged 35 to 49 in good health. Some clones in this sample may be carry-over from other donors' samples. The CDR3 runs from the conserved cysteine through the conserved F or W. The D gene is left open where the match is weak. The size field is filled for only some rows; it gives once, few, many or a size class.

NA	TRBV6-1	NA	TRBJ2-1	CASSELKPGVGINYEQFF	TGTGCCAGCAGTGAACTCAAGCCAGGCGTGGGGATTAACTATGAGCAGTTCTTC
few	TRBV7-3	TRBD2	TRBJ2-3	CASSSGASGGTDTQYF	TGTGCCAGCAGCTCCGGCGCTAGCGGGGGGACAGATACGCAGTATTTT
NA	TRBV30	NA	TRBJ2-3	CAWRLMGTDTQYF	TGTGCCTGGAGGTTAATGGGTACAGATACGCAGTATTTT
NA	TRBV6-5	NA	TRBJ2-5	CATHRSTRGETQYF	TGTGCCACCCACCGGAGCACCAGAGGGGAGACCCAGTACTTC
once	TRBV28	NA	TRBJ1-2	CASSLSPGYGYTF	TGTGCCAGCAGTTTATCGCCAGGGTATGGCTACACCTTC
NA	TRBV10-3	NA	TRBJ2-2	CAISEQGIANTGELFF	TGTGCCATCAGTGAGCAGGGCATCGCGAACACCGGGGAGCTGTTTTTT
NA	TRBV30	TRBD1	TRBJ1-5	CAWSIREQGTAGGPQHF	TGTGCCTGGAGTATCCGGGAACAAGGGACAGCGGGGGGGCCCCAGCATTTT
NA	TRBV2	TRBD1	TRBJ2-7	CASTGQSYEQYF	TGTGCCAGCACGGGACAGAGCTACGAGCAGTACTTC
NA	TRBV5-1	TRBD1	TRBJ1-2	CASSLGLGTVSNGYTF	TGCGCCAGCAGCTTGGGACTGGGGACAGTCTCTAATGGCTACACCTTC
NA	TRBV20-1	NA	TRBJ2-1	CSAPLANEQFF	TGCAGTGCTCCACTAGCTAATGAGCAGTTCTTC
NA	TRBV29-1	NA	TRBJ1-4	CSVRWGSNEKLFF	TGCAGCGTTAGGTGGGGCAGTAATGAAAAACTGTTTTTC
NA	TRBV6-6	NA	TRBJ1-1	CASSSSSGVANTEAFF	TGTGCCAGCAGTTCATCCTCGGGGGTGGCGAACACTGAAGCTTTCTTT
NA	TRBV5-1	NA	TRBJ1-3	CASSLAQGGNTIYF	TGCGCCAGCAGCTTGGCGCAGGGGGGAAACACCATATATTTT
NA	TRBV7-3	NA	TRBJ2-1	CASSQGGLGREQFF	TGTGCCAGCAGCCAAGGGGGACTGGGTCGTGAGCAGTTCTTC
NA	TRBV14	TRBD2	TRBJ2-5	CASSLTAGVLETQYF	TGTGCCAGCAGCCTCACAGCGGGAGTCCTAGAGACCCAGTACTTC
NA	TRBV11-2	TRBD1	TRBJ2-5	CASSPTGSPRAQYF	TGTGCCAGCAGCCCGACAGGGTCCCCCCGGGCCCAGTACTTC
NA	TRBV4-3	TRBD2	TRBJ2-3	CASSQGLAGVDTQYF	TGCGCCAGCAGCCAGGGACTAGCGGGAGTAGATACGCAGTATTTT
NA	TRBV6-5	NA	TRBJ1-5	CASSYGQGNQPQHF	TGTGCCAGCAGTTACGGGCAGGGTAATCAGCCCCAACATTTT
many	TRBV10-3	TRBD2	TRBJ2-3	CAISGAGGLTDTQYF	TGTGCCATCAGTGGAGCGGGAGGGCTCACAGATACGCAGTATTTT
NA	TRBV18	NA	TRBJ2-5	CASSPLGRNQETQYF	TGTGCCAGCTCACCCCTGGGACGGAACCAAGAGACCCAGTACTTC
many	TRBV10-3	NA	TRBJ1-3	CAISSTGIPRSSGNTIYF	TGTGCCATCAGTTCGACAGGTATCCCCAGATCCTCTGGAAACACCATATATTTT
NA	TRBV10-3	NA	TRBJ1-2	CAISESMVGEGGYTF	TGTGCCATCAGTGAGTCGATGGTCGGGGAGGGAGGCTACACCTTC
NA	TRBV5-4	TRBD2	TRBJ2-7	CASSLRLAGGGTEYF	TGTGCCAGCAGCTTACGCCTAGCGGGAGGGGGAACAGAGTACTTC
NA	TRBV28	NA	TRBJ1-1	CASTLNTEAFF	TGTGCCAGCACTCTGAACACTGAAGCTTTCTTT
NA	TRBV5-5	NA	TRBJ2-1	CASSGGISIYNEQFF	TGTGCCAGCAGCGGCGGGATATCCATATACAATGAGCAGTTCTTC
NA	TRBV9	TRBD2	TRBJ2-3	CASSVLGAGADTQYF	TGTGCCAGCAGCGTCCTAGGGGCGGGGGCAGATACGCAGTATTTT
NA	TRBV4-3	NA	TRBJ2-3	CASSPSSGLSGADTQYF	TGCGCCAGCAGCCCTTCCTCGGGGCTCTCGGGGGCAGATACGCAGTATTTT
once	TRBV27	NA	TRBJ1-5	CASSPRSAYSNQPQHF	TGTGCCAGCAGTCCCCGGTCAGCCTATAGCAATCAGCCCCAGCATTTT
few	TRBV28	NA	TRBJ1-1	CASRLDQTVAFF	TGTGCCAGCAGGTTAGACCAGACCGTGGCTTTCTTT
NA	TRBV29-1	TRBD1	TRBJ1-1	CSAPTGGWDTEAFF	TGCAGCGCCCCGACAGGGGGCTGGGACACTGAAGCTTTCTTT
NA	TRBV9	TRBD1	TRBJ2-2	CASSPPGTVTGELFF	TGTGCCAGCAGCCCGCCGGGGACAGTCACCGGGGAGCTGTTTTTT
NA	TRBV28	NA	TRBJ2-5	CASSKPWTTQETQYF	TGTGCCAGCAGCAAACCTTGGACAACCCAAGAGACCCAGTACTTC
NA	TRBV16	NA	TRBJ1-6	CASSQWNSPLHF	TGTGCCAGCAGCCAATGGAATTCACCCCTCCACTTT
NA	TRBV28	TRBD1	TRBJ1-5	CASSSGTGWSQPQHF	TGTGCCAGCAGTTCCGGGACAGGGTGGAGTCAGCCCCAGCATTTT
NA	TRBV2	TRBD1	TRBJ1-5	CASGQDGTGVQPQHF	TGTGCCAGCGGACAAGATGGGACAGGGGTACAGCCCCAGCATTTT
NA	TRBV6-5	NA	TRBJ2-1	CASSYRREYNEQFF	TGTGCCAGCAGTTACCGGCGGGAATACAATGAGCAGTTCTTC
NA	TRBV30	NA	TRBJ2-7	CAWSSPSYEQYF	TGTGCCTGGAGTAGTCCCTCCTACGAGCAGTACTTC
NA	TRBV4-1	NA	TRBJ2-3	CASSQVGTRKDTQYF	TGCGCCAGCAGCCAGGTGGGAACAAGAAAGGATACGCAGTATTTT
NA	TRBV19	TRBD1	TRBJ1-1	CASSIGGQGAWNTEAFF	TGTGCCAGTAGTATAGGGGGACAGGGGGCCTGGAACACTGAAGCTTTCTTT
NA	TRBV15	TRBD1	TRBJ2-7	CATSRRTGEVSEQYF	TGTGCCACCAGCAGGAGGACAGGGGAGGTGAGCGAGCAGTACTTC
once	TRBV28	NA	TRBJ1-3	CASNNWDTFSGNTIYF	TGTGCCAGCAACAACTGGGACACCTTCTCTGGAAACACCATATATTTT
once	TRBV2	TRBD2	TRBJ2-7	CASSETSGRHSYEQYF	TGTGCCAGCAGTGAAACTAGCGGGAGACACTCCTACGAGCAGTACTTC
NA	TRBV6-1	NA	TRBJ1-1	CATSNTMNTEAFF	TGTGCCACCTCGAACACAATGAACACTGAAGCTTTCTTT
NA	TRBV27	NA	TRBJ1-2	CASSLSRGDGCTF	TGTGCCAGCAGTTTAAGTCGGGGCGATGGCTGCACCTTC
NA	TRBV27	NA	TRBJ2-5	CASSPALPQETQYF	TGTGCCAGCAGTCCTGCATTACCACAAGAGACCCAGTACTTC
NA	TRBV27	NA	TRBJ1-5	CASSVGAGQPQHF	TGTGCCAGCAGTGTGGGGGCAGGGCAGCCCCAGCATTTT
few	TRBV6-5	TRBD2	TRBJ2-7	CASSYGGRTPYEQYF	TGTGCCAGCAGTTACGGCGGGAGGACGCCCTACGAGCAGTACTTC
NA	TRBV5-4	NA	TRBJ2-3	CASSSALAGDTQYF	TGTGCCAGCAGCTCCGCCCTAGCAGGGGATACGCAGTATTTT
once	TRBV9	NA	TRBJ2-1	CASSVAGYNEQFF	TGTGCCAGCAGCGTAGCTGGGTACAATGAGCAGTTCTTC